What follows are 17 T cell receptor beta chains derived from one specimen sequenced in a study of blood T cell repertoires in COVID-19. TCRdb keeps only in-frame clones here, not all; method: immunoSEQ multiplex PCR. This repertoire shows 180,000 or so clones, 80% to 90% found once; its top ten account for approximately 3.3%. Specimen: peripheral blood. These receptors came from a man younger than 35 with active or convalescent COVID-19.

DNA of the CDR3: TGTGCCAGCAGTCCGCAGGGGGCTACAGATACGCAGTATTTT. It yields the protein CASSPQGATDTQYF. The rearrangement links TRBV27 to TRBJ2-3; 8 nucleotides line up with TRBD1. This CDR3 spans 14 amino acids. The germline V gene encodes CDR1 MNHEY and CDR2 SMNVEV (reference sequence). Losses at the gene ends were 5 bases for V and 3 bases for J; bases not matched to a gene: 4.

The V call is TRBV3-1 (or the pseudogene TRBV3-2), the J call TRBJ1-2, with D perhaps TRBD1 (5 bases). Germline-derived CDR1 and CDR2 are LGHDT and YNNKEL (reference sequence). The V end was cut by 5 bases, the J end by 6 bases, with 16 bases between. This CDR3 is built from 14 residues. CDR3 region: CASSDYQGFDGYTF. The CDR3 coding sequence is TGTGCCAGCAGCGATTATCAGGGATTTGATGGCTACACCTTC.

This clone was seen a few times. The CDR3 DNA reads TGTGCCAGTAGTATATTCCTCACTCCAGGGCCCAATAATTCACCCCTCCACTTT. The encoded protein is CASSIFLTPGPNNSPLHF. The chain couples TRBV19 to TRBJ1-6; maybe TRBD1 (5 bases). This CDR3 region has 18 residues. Trimming removed 2 bases from V and 5 bases from J, with 19 bases in between. Germline V gene data show CDR1 as LNHDA and CDR2 as SQIVND (reference sequence). The whole variable domain, remainder taken from reference TRBV19 and TRBJ1-6, is DGGITQSPKYLFRKEGQNVTLSCEQNLNHDAMYWYRQDPGQGLRLIYYSQIVNDFQKGDIAEGYSVSREKKESFPLTVTSAQKNPTAFYLCASSIFLTPGPNNSPLHFGNGTRLTVT.

The rearrangement links TRBV11-2 to TRBJ2-2; 8 bases map to TRBD1. The V and J ends lost 3 bases and 4 bases, in that order; junction bases with no gene match: 4. This CDR3 region has 15 residues. Germline CDR1 SGHAT, CDR2 FQNNGV. The CDR3: CASSFQGALTGELFF. In DNA, the CDR3 is TGTGCCAGCAGCTTCCAGGGGGCGCTCACCGGGGAGCTGTTTTTT.

V is TRBV5-1 and J is TRBJ2-6; the D gene is possibly TRBD1 (7 bases). Per the germline V gene, CDR1 is SGHRS and CDR2 is YFSETQ. The germline V and J ends were trimmed by 4 bases and 0 bases, with 14 bases remaining between them. The CDR3 covers 17 residues. CDR3: CASSAGQQLSGANVLTF. In DNA form, the CDR3 reads TGCGCCAGCAGCGCGGGACAGCAACTCTCTGGGGCCAACGTCCTGACTTTC.

The chain links TRBV6-6 to TRBJ2-3; D gene ambiguous. The CDR3 covers 12 residues. Trimming pared 8 bases from V and 4 bases from J, leaving 10 bases between. CDR1 and CDR2 (germline): MNHNY, SVGAGI (reference sequence). The CDR3 sequence is CASLSPADTQYF. The CDR3, as DNA: TGTGCCAGCCTCTCCCCTGCAGATACGCAGTATTTT.

The chain links TRBV29-1 to TRBJ1-2; D is possibly TRBD1 (5 bases). The V and J ends lost 3 bases and 5 bases respectively, with 10 bases between them. The CDR3 totals 12 residues. Germline CDR1 SQVTM, CDR2 ANQGSEA. This CDR3 reads CSVDRGGYGYTF. In DNA form, the CDR3 reads TGCAGCGTTGATCGGGGGGGATATGGCTACACCTTC.

The gene calls are TRBV6-5 and TRBJ2-6, with unresolved D. CDR1 MNHEY and CDR2 SVGAGI come from the germline V gene. The CDR3 contains 15 residues. V was pared by 2 bases and J by 0 bases, with 5 bases between. The CDR3 DNA follows: TGTGCCAGCAGTTACGGCTCCTCTGGGGCCAACGTCCTGACTTTC. This sequence encodes CASSYGSSGANVLTF.

The rearrangement uses TRBV6-5 and TRBJ1-6; 7 positions agree with TRBD1. The CDR3 runs to 14 residues. V gave up 6 bases and J gave up 7 bases; unmatched junction bases: 6. The germline gives CDR1 MNHEY, CDR2 SVGAGI. CDR3 sequence reads: CASRLQGTNSPLHF. The CDR3 region has the DNA TGTGCCAGCAGACTACAGGGGACGAATTCACCCCTCCACTTT.

The chain uses TRBV4-1 and TRBJ1-2; a possible D gene is TRBD1 (5 bases). The length of the CDR3 is 14 residues. V was pared by 4 bases and J by 6 bases, with 15 bases between. CDR1 and CDR2 (germline): MGHRA, YSYEKL. This CDR3 is CASSRGTGGDGYTF. In DNA form, the CDR3 reads TGCGCCAGCAGCCGCGGAACCGGGGGAGATGGCTACACCTTC.

The chain has TRBV11-2 and TRBJ2-1, with 10 bases fitting TRBD2. The V gene end was trimmed by 0 bases and the J gene end by 5 bases; junction bases not matched to a gene: 13. Germline CDR1 SGHAT, CDR2 FQNNGV. CDR3 size: 19 residues. The CDR3 sequence: CASSLDHSGRALRHNEQFF. The CDR3 region has the DNA TGTGCCAGCAGCTTAGATCACAGCGGGAGGGCCCTCCGCCACAATGAGCAGTTCTTC.

This chain joins TRBV5-6 and TRBJ2-4; D ambiguous. V was cut by 3 bases and J by 0 bases, with 10 bases left in between. Germline values: CDR1 SGHDT, CDR2 YYEEEE. The CDR3 totals 15 residues. The chain's CDR3 is CASSSRAVAKNIQYF. CDR3 nucleotides: TGTGCCAGCAGCTCCCGCGCGGTAGCCAAAAACATTCAGTACTTC. Together with reference TRBV5-6 and TRBJ2-4, the CDR3 gives the full variable domain: DAGVTQSPTHLIKTRGQQVTLRCSPKSGHDTVSWYQQALGQGPQFIFQYYEEEERQRGNFPDRFSGHQFPNYSSELNVNALLLGDSALYLCASSSRAVAKNIQYFGAGTRLSVL.

There are a few counts of this clone. The chain has TRBV4-1 and TRBJ1-5; no reliable D call. The V end was cut by 2 bases, the J end by 0 bases, with 8 bases between. In germline, CDR1 is MGHRA, CDR2 YSYEKL. The CDR3 is made up of 15 amino acids. DNA for the CDR3: TGCGCCAGCAGCCAATACAGTTATAGCAATCAGCCCCAGCATTTT. This codes for CASSQYSYSNQPQHF.

This clone came up once. The chain joins TRBV6-6 to TRBJ2-7; maybe TRBD1 (7 bases). Per germline, CDR1 MNHNY and CDR2 SVGAGI (reference sequence). Trimming removed 6 bases at V and 5 bases at J, with 20 bases between. The CDR3 contains 15 residues. Written as DNA, the CDR3 is TGTGCCAGCAGACGCACCCAGGGGGACTTGAACGAGCAGTACTTC. Amino acids: CASRRTQGDLNEQYF.

In the case of this clone: The sample holds other DNA sequences that translate to the same CDR3. This rearrangement joins TRBV5-1 to TRBJ1-1; the match to TRBD1 covers 7 bases. The CDR3 length is 13 residues. The V gene end was trimmed by 2 bases and the J gene end by 5 bases; junction bases not matched to a gene: 3. Germline values: CDR1 SGHRS, CDR2 YFSETQ. Written as DNA, the CDR3 is TGCGCCAGCAGCTTAGGGGGCGGAACTGAAGCTTTCTTT. The encoded protein is CASSLGGGTEAFF.

This chain connects TRBV27 to TRBJ2-3; 7 nucleotides match TRBD2. Germline values: CDR1 MNHEY, CDR2 SMNVEV (reference sequence). There are 19 residues in the CDR3. The J segment lost 7 bases and the V segment lost 5 bases, leaving 24 bases of the junction unmatched. The CDR3: CASSLPTLDSGNRPYTQYF. For the CDR3, the DNA is TGTGCCAGCAGTCTCCCTACCCTTGACAGCGGGAACCGCCCTTATACGCAGTATTTT.

V gene TRBV5-1 combines with J gene TRBJ1-3; unclear D gene. The germline CDR1 and CDR2 sequences are SGHRS and YFSETQ. Between the trimmed V and J ends, which lost 3 bases and 0 bases, there was a span of 13 bases. This CDR3 comprises 16 residues. CDR3 loop: CASSSTVWSSGNTIYF. CDR3 DNA: TGCGCCAGCAGCTCGACCGTTTGGAGCTCTGGAAACACCATATATTTT.